These 10 T cell receptor beta chains were all obtained from the same sample, sequenced in a study of CD8+ T cells in alopecia areata listed by TCRdb under 2018. The label giving this sample's treatment or condition can be read as: oral pan-JAK inhibitor, 5-10 mg twice daily. Receptor amplification or capture employed the immunoSEQ multiplex PCR assay. For TCR sequencing, RNA was extracted from every sample and reverse transcribed into cDNA to serve as template. The immuneACCESS repertoire file appears here via TCRdb, limited to in-frame rearrangements. These files lack a portion of the clones; in checked studies, under half of the deficit traces to unresolved V genes, and the cause of the others is not known. Counted in this sample were some 170,000 clones; about three fifths of them appeared once. Of the sample, approximately 16% is held by the ten largest clones. Specimen: CD4+ T cells sorted from blood, collected between weeks 55 and 65, from a patient treated with tofacitinib. The receptor set was obtained from a human donor with alopecia areata.

This rearrangement joins TRBV30 to TRBJ1-2, with D hard to call. The CDR3 is 14 amino acids. Germline lookup yields CDR1 GTSNPN and CDR2 SVGIG (reference sequence). The V gene lost 0 bases and the J gene lost 4 bases, with 12 bases spanning the gap. CDR3 region: CAWSVSRVSYGYTF. DNA for the CDR3: TGTGCCTGGAGTGTTTCTCGGGTCTCCTATGGCTACACCTTC.

The V call is TRBV6-1, the J call TRBJ1-5; no clear D. The CDR3 has 16 amino acids. Germline V gene lookup returns CDR1 MNHNS and CDR2 SASEGT. Trimming shortened V by 1 base and J by 3 bases, and 13 bases separated the two germline ends. CDR3 region: CASSEGAALFNQPQHF. The CDR3 DNA reads TGTGCCAGCAGTGAAGGGGCAGCTTTATTCAATCAGCCCCAGCATTTT.

The chain recombines TRBV4-1 with TRBJ1-2, with 7 nucleotides matching TRBD1. Germline V gene lookup returns CDR1 MGHRA and CDR2 YSYEKL. With V trimmed by 1 base and J by 4 bases, 3 bases remained unmatched. The length of the CDR3 is 14 residues. CDR3 sequence: CASSQVGQAYGYTF. Here the CDR3 DNA reads TGCGCCAGCAGCCAAGTCGGACAGGCCTATGGCTACACCTTC.

The V gene is TRBV15, the J gene TRBJ1-4, with TRBD1 matching 7 bases. This CDR3 contains 16 residues. CDR1 is LNHNV and CDR2 is YYDKDF in the germline V gene (reference sequence). Trimming cost V 0 bases and J 2 bases; bases outside gene matches: 3. The CDR3: CATSREPTGTNEKLFF. CDR3 in DNA: TGTGCCACCAGCAGAGAGCCGACAGGGACTAATGAAAAACTGTTTTTT.

The chain has TRBV5-1 and TRBJ1-1; no clear D gene. This CDR3 comprises 14 residues. Germline values: CDR1 SGHRS, CDR2 YFSETQ. V lost 4 bases and J 1 base, leaving 11 bases between the germline ends. The CDR3 loop is CASSVRTANTEAFF. The CDR3 coding sequence is TGCGCCAGCAGCGTACGGACGGCGAACACTGAAGCTTTCTTT.

The J gene is TRBJ2-5, the V gene TRBV7-8; possible D gene TRBD1, 5 bases. Germline-derived CDR1 and CDR2 are SGHVS and FQNEAQ. The V gene lost 6 bases and the J gene lost 0 bases, with 17 bases spanning the gap. This CDR3 region has 16 residues. The DNA for the CDR3 is TGTGCCAGCAGACAAGGGGCTACCACGGACCAAGAGACCCAGTACTTC. Protein sequence: CASRQGATTDQETQYF.

The rearrangement uses TRBV27 and TRBJ1-3; 9 bases line up with TRBD1. V was clipped by 6 bases and J by 4 bases; unmatched bases: 7. CDR1 MNHEY and CDR2 SMNVEV come from the germline V gene (reference sequence). CDR3 length: 15 amino acids. CDR3 in DNA: TGTGCCAGCAGATCACAGGGGGCAGCGGGAAACACCATATATTTT. Protein: CASRSQGAAGNTIYF.

This chain connects TRBV30 to TRBJ1-1; tentatively, D is TRBD1 (6 bases). Per the germline V gene, CDR1 is GTSNPN and CDR2 is SVGIG (reference sequence). The ends were cut back, 5 bases at V and 5 bases at J, with 12 bases in the middle. This CDR3 region has 12 residues. CDR3 sequence reads: CAWDTGMTEAFF. The CDR3 DNA follows: TGTGCCTGGGACACAGGGATGACTGAAGCTTTCTTT. The full variable domain, with the rest looked up from reference TRBV30 and TRBJ1-1, is SQTIHQWPATLVQPVGSPLSLECTVEGTSNPNLYWYRQAAGRGLQLLFYSVGIGQISSEVPQNLSASRPQDRQFILSSKKLLLSDSGFYLCAWDTGMTEAFFGQGTRLTVV.

By frequency in the sample, this clone is medium-sized. The rearrangement joins TRBV2 to TRBJ2-3, with TRBD2 matching 7 bases. With 4 bases clipped from V and 3 bases from J, the junction kept 7 bases outside the gene matches. The germline gives CDR1 SNHLY, CDR2 FYNNEI. The CDR3 totals 15 residues. CDR3 in DNA: TGTGCCAGCAGTGTTGGCGGGGGAGGAACAGATACGCAGTATTTT. Residues: CASSVGGGGTDTQYF.

The rearrangement joins TRBV7-9 to TRBJ1-3; 9 bases align to TRBD1. Germline assignment: CDR1 SEHNR and CDR2 FQNEAQ (reference sequence). The V and J ends lost 5 bases and 0 bases, in that order; junction bases with no gene match: 14. The CDR3 is made up of 19 amino acids. CDR3 in amino acids: CASSRAGTGRGLSGNTIYF. The DNA for the CDR3 is TGTGCCAGCAGCCGCGCCGGGACAGGGAGGGGACTCTCTGGAAACACCATATATTTT. Filled out from reference TRBV7-9 and TRBJ1-3, the complete variable domain reads DTGVSQNPRHKITKRGQNVTFRCDPISEHNRLYWYRQTLGQGPEFLTYFQNEAQLEKSRLLSDRFSAERPKGSFSTLEIQRTEQGDSAMYLCASSRAGTGRGLSGNTIYFGEGSWLTVV.